These 21 T cell receptor beta chains came from one sample sequenced in a study of tumor and adjacent non-tumor tissue in lung cancer. TCRbeta libraries were built with three rounds of nested PCR, modified from ARM-PCR. TCRdb fed the multiplex PCR reads into MiXCR, producing one record per CDR3 protein. The sample includes 81,000 or so distinct CDR3 sequences, roughly 80% seen only once; the top ten take approximately 55%. RNA was extracted from bulk tissue without any cell sorting. The normal lung tissue was taken more than 3 cm from the tumor edge. The sequenced sample was distant non-tumor lung tissue. The receptor source for this set is a man in his 60s with non-small cell lung cancer.

Concerning this clonotype itself: The final CDR3 position lacks the conserved phenylalanine or tryptophan, pointing to a likely read error. The chain couples TRBV11-3 to TRBJ2-2; a possible D gene is TRBD2 (6 bases). V was cut by 5 bases and J by 8 bases, with 27 bases left in between. The germline CDR1 and CDR2 sequences are SGHNT and YENEEA. The CDR3 sequence is 18 residues long. The CDR3 DNA is TGTGCCAGCAGCCAAGCGGGTTTCCGACTCCGAGGGACTGGGGAGCTGTTTTTA. It codes for CASSQAGFRLRGTGELFL.

This clonotype was seen only a few times. This may arise from a read error, as a much more abundant clone is one base away. The chain links TRBV12-3 or TRBV12-4 to TRBJ2-1; 11 bases map to TRBD2. The CDR3 is 15 residues long. The CDR3 sequence is CASSSGTSGYNGQFF. As DNA, the CDR3 is TGTGCCAGCAGCTCCGGGACTAGCGGTTACAATGGGCAGTTCTTC.

For this clonotype: Compared with germline, one end of the junction differs, possibly owing to a read error. The chain is built from TRBV7-9 and TRBJ2-3; D is ambiguous. The CDR3 contains 11 residues. Germline V lookup: CDR1 SEHNR, CDR2 FQNEAQ (reference sequence). The CDR3 reads CTSSFVNTQHF. CDR3 DNA: TGTACCAGCAGTTTCGTAAATACGCAACATTTT.

As regards this clonotype: A much more abundant neighbour one base away suggests this may be a read error. V and J are TRBV30 and TRBJ1-1, with D possibly matching TRBD1 (5 bases). V was trimmed by 5 bases and J by 4 bases, leaving 20 bases between them. Germline V gives CDR1 GTSNPN, CDR2 SVGIG (reference sequence). This CDR3 has 15 residues. This CDR3 is CAWFRLGLMTTEAFF. The CDR3 DNA sequence: TGTGCCTGGTTCCGGCTGGGACTTATGACCACTGAAGCTTTCTTT.

For this clonotype: With a much larger clone just one base away, this may be a read error. DNA for the CDR3: TGTGCTAGTGGTCCTGACAGGAGCAGTTCACCCCTCCACTTT. Residues: CASGPDRSSSPLHF. The chain combines TRBV12-5 with TRBJ1-6, with D maybe TRBD1 (6 bases). The CDR3 runs 14 residues. V gave up 5 bases and J gave up 9 bases, with 14 bases separating them. Per germline, CDR1 LGHNT and CDR2 FRNRAP.

Details on this clonotype: A read error may produce the germline difference seen at one junction end. The chain recombines TRBV4-3 with TRBJ2-3; 8 nucleotides line up with TRBD2. This CDR3 has 16 amino acids. CDR1 is LGHNA and CDR2 is YSLEER in the germline V gene. The CDR3 reads CASSQDLAGGGDAQCF. CDR3 in DNA: TGCGCCAGCAGCCAAGATCTGGCGGGAGGAGGAGATGCACAGTGTTTT.

Comments on this clonotype: It is likely a read error, because the conserved phenylalanine at the end of the CDR3 is missing. DNA for the CDR3: TGTGCCAGCACATACCGGGCAGCCCGCAATGAGCAGTTCTCC. Its translation is CASTYRAARNEQFS. The rearrangement links TRBV6-2 or TRBV6-3 to TRBJ2-1; D is undetermined. The CDR3 loop spans 14 amino acids. Trimming took off 7 bases at V and 6 bases at J, with 16 bases between the two ends. The germline V gene encodes CDR1 MNHEY and CDR2 SVGEGT.

A note on this clonotype: Sequence at one end of the junction differs from germline and may be a read error. The chain couples TRBV5-6 to TRBJ1-1; perhaps TRBD1 as D (5 bases). From germline, CDR1 is SGHDT and CDR2 YYEEEE. The CDR3 consists of 13 residues. The CDR3 DNA is TGTGACAGCAGCTTGACTCAGGGCAGTGAAGCTTTCTTT. This sequence encodes CDSSLTQGSEAFF.

This rearrangement joins TRBV7-9 to TRBJ2-7; 11 nucleotides agree with TRBD2. CDR1 is SEHNR and CDR2 is FQNEAQ in the germline V gene (reference sequence). Trimming at V came to 5 bases and at J to 6 bases, leaving 9 bases not matched to a gene. The CDR3 covers 15 residues. Here the CDR3 reads CASSPPRLAGGEQYF. The CDR3 nucleotides read TGTGCCAGCAGCCCACCGAGGCTAGCGGGAGGCGAGCAGTACTTC. The entire variable domain, with the rest obtained from reference TRBV7-9 and TRBJ2-7, is as follows: DTGVSQNPRHKITKRGQNVTFRCDPISEHNRLYWYRQTLGQGPEFLTYFQNEAQLEKSRLLSDRFSAERPKGSFSTLEIQRTEQGDSAMYLCASSPPRLAGGEQYFGPGTRLTVT.

Comment on this clonotype: An end of the junction differs from the germline gene, which may be a read error. The CDR3 sequence: CNARDLRLAQETQYF. Written as DNA, the CDR3 is TGCAATGCTAGAGATCTGCGGCTGGCCCAAGAGACCCAGTACTTC. The rearrangement uses TRBV20-1 and TRBJ2-5; D is unresolved. The CDR3 length is 15 residues. Per germline, CDR1 DFQATT and CDR2 SNEGSKA (reference sequence).

Comment on this clonotype: The junction does not match germline at one end; this may be a read error. The chain is built from TRBV6-5 and TRBJ1-4; TRBD1 might be the D (6 bases). This CDR3 comprises 13 residues. CDR1 and CDR2 (germline): MNHEY, SVGAGI. The CDR3 region has the DNA TGTGCCAGCAGTTCACAGGAGGGGGAAAAACTGCCTTTT. It yields the protein CASSSQEGEKLPF.

The chain uses TRBV5-4 and TRBJ1-5; D is uncertain. V was pared by 2 bases and J by 4 bases, with 4 bases between. The CDR3 length is 12 residues. CDR1 is SGHNT and CDR2 is YYREEE in the germline V gene (reference sequence). The CDR3 is CASSLPNQPQHF. DNA of the CDR3: TGTGCCAGCAGCTTACCTAATCAGCCCCAGCATTTT.

The chain recombines TRBV6-1 with TRBJ1-2; TRBD1 is a possible D gene (5 bases). This CDR3 has 15 amino acids. Germline V lookup: CDR1 MNHNS, CDR2 SASEGT. Deletions cut 5 bases from V and 5 bases from J, with 18 bases between. Here the CDR3 reads CASSLWGGTSYGYTF. The CDR3 bases are TGTGCCAGCAGTTTATGGGGGGGGACCTCTTATGGCTACACCTTC.

For this clonotype: The junction does not match germline at one end; this may be a read error. The J gene is TRBJ1-6, the V gene TRBV20-1; TRBD1 is a possible D gene (5 bases). The germline CDR1 and CDR2 sequences are DFQATT and SNEGSKA (reference sequence). This CDR3 has 14 residues. The CDR3 DNA is TGCATTGCTAGTCCCAGGGTCGAGGTGCCACCCCTCTACTTT. This gives the protein CIASPRVEVPPLYF.

CDR3 in amino acids: CASSPLTSGRADEQYF. The CDR3 nucleotides read TGTGCCAGCTCACCCTTGACTAGCGGGAGGGCCGACGAGCAGTACTTC. The chain carries TRBV18 and TRBJ2-7; 14 positions match TRBD2. The germline gives CDR1 KGHSH, CDR2 LQKENI. The V gene end was trimmed by 3 bases and the J gene end by 5 bases; junction bases not matched to a gene: 6. This CDR3 is built from 16 residues.

The V call is TRBV11-2, the J call TRBJ2-5, with 7 bases matching TRBD1. The CDR3 contains 13 residues. Germline values: CDR1 SGHAT, CDR2 FQNNGV. The CDR3 loop reads CGSIFTGEETQYF. The CDR3 DNA reads TGTGGTAGCATCTTTACAGGGGAAGAGACCCAGTACTTC.

For this clonotype: One end of the junction varies from germline; a read error may be responsible. The chain links TRBV4-1 to TRBJ2-1; 9 bases map to TRBD2. Germline V gene data show CDR1 as MGHRA and CDR2 as YSYEKL. The CDR3 extends over 15 amino acids. CDR3 sequence: CASILVGGRAHEQSF. The CDR3 DNA follows: TGCGCCAGCATCCTGGTGGGCGGGAGGGCCCATGAGCAGTCCTTC.

The rearrangement uses TRBV6-6 and TRBJ2-1; 8 bases match TRBD2. V lost 6 bases to trimming and J lost 2 bases; unmatched junction nucleotides: 6. The CDR3 has 15 amino acids. CDR1 and CDR2 (germline): MNHNY, SVGAGI (reference sequence). The chain's CDR3 is CASRWIGGAYNEQFF. The CDR3 DNA reads TGTGCCAGCAGATGGATCGGGGGGGCCTACAATGAGCAGTTCTTC.

This clonotype qualifies as medium-sized (0.01 to 0.1%). The chain recombines TRBV6-5 with TRBJ2-3, with 9 bases fitting TRBD2. CDR3 length: 16 amino acids. With 2 bases clipped from V and 5 bases from J, the junction kept 8 bases outside the gene matches. Germline values: CDR1 MNHEY, CDR2 SVGAGI. CDR3 sequence (DNA): TGTGCCAGCAGTTACGCGAGCGGGGGGCCGCGAGATACGCAGTATTTT. Amino acid sequence: CASSYASGGPRDTQYF.

This clonotype was observed a handful of times. A much larger clone lies one base from this, so it may be a read error. CDR3 amino acids: CSARGLNSYNKQFF. The CDR3 nucleotides are TGCAGTGCTAGAGGGCTCAATTCCTACAATAAGCAGTTCTTC. The gene calls are TRBV20-1 and TRBJ2-1; D is ambiguous. CDR1 is DFQATT, CDR2 SNEGSKA, per germline (reference sequence). The CDR3 consists of 14 residues.

About this clonotype itself: Mismatch with germline at one junction end may stem from a read error. The CDR3 reads CASSLARSGTNVLTF. CDR3 coding DNA: TGTGCCAGTAGCTTAGCCCGCTCTGGGACCAACGTCCTGACTTTC. This chain connects TRBV7-9 to TRBJ2-6; D is ambiguous. The CDR3 totals 15 residues. CDR1 SEHNR and CDR2 FQNEAQ come from the germline V gene (reference sequence).